These T cell receptor beta chains were read from a single sample in a study of cytomegalovirus exposure and HLA in healthy donors. TCRdb's copy holds only in-frame clones and misses some; the assay was immunoSEQ multiplex PCR. This sample has about 90,000 clones; more than 60% occur once, and the top ten carry approximately 2%. The sample consisted of PBMCs. The receptors originated from a boy aged 5-17 years in good health and CMV-seronegative. CDR3s include the opening cysteine and the closing phenylalanine or tryptophan. Each record gives: D gene, J gene, V gene, clone size, CDR3 DNA, CDR3 protein. A D gene is named only where the DNA matches it firmly. The size of a clone is reported for some rows only, either as once, few or many, or as a class for expanded clones.

- TRBJ2-7 TRBV27 - TGTGCCAGCAGCCAGGGTGCACACGAGCAGTACTTC CASSQGAHEQYF
TRBD2 TRBJ2-1 TRBV28 - TGTGCCAGCAGTTCCCCCGCTAGCGGGGGGAAAGATGAGCAGTTCTTC CASSSPASGGKDEQFF
TRBD2 TRBJ2-7 TRBV2 - TGTGCCAGCAGTCCGACTAGCGGCACCTACGAGCAGTACTTC CASSPTSGTYEQYF
- TRBJ1-1 TRBV29-1 - TGCAGCGTTGCCTGGGCAGGGGTGGGGGAAGCTTTCTTT CSVAWAGVGEAFF
- TRBJ1-1 TRBV9 few TGTGCCAGCAGCGTAGGAGGATCCACTGAAGCTTTCTTT CASSVGGSTEAFF
- TRBJ2-5 TRBV7-2 - TGTGCCAGCAGCTTAGTAGGCAGGGTAGAAGAGACCCAGTACTTC CASSLVGRVEETQYF
- TRBJ2-2 TRBV7-2 - TGTGCCAGCAGCTTAGACCAGGGAACCGGGGAGCTGTTTTTT CASSLDQGTGELFF
- TRBJ1-5 TRBV9 - TGTGCCAGCAGCGCCGAAAGCCATAGCAATCAGCCCCAGCATTTT CASSAESHSNQPQHF
- TRBJ1-2 TRBV7-2 once TGTGCCAGCAGCCGATTCCTCGTCGACAGCCGCTATGGCTACACCTTC CASSRFLVDSRYGYTF
- TRBJ2-5 TRBV7-7 - TGTGCCAGCAGCTTAGCGACTACAGGGCGAGAGACCCAGTACTTC CASSLATTGRETQYF
- TRBJ1-1 TRBV7-3 few TGTGCCAGCAGCCCTACGGGAGGGACGAACACTGAAGCTTTCTTT CASSPTGGTNTEAFF
- TRBJ2-5 TRBV6-5 - TGTGCCAGCAGTTACGGTCCAGCGGCAGAGACCCAGTACTTC CASSYGPAAETQYF
- TRBJ1-1 TRBV7-9 - TGTGCCAGCAGCTTAGAAGTCGGCAGGCCGAACACTGAAGCTTTCTTT CASSLEVGRPNTEAFF
TRBD1 TRBJ1-2 TRBV30 - TGTGCCTGGAGTTCCGGACAGGGGGCTTTTGGCTACACCTTC CAWSSGQGAFGYTF
TRBD2 TRBJ2-1 TRBV30 - TGTGCCTGGAGCCGCCCCTCTAGCGGGAGTGACAATGAGCAGTTCTTC CAWSRPSSGSDNEQFF
- TRBJ2-1 TRBV7-7 - TGTGCCAGCAGCTTAGACAGGGAATCCCCCAATGAGCAGTTCTTC CASSLDRESPNEQFF
TRBD1 TRBJ1-2 TRBV11-2 - TGTGCCAGCAGCTCCGACAGGGGAGGCTACACCTTC CASSSDRGGYTF
TRBD1 TRBJ2-1 TRBV13 - TGTGCCAGCAGCACCGGGACAGGGTCGTATGATGAGCAGTTCTTC CASSTGTGSYDEQFF
- TRBJ1-4 TRBV30 - TGTGCCTGGACCCGGGGGTTGGATGAAAAACTGTTTTTT CAWTRGLDEKLFF
- TRBJ1-1 TRBV30 - TGTGCCTGGAGTGTAAAAGGGGCGGCAACTGAAGCTTTCTTT CAWSVKGAATEAFF
- TRBJ2-7 TRBV20-1 - TGCAGTGCCTCAAACAGGGTCGAGCAGTACTTC CSASNRVEQYF
- TRBJ1-4 TRBV18 - TGTGCCAGCTCACCACCCGTAGGGGCGGTGGGAGAAAAACTGTTTTTT CASSPPVGAVGEKLFF
TRBD1 TRBJ1-4 TRBV10-1 - TGCGCCAGCAGTCCGGACAGGGAAGGCGAAAAACTGTTTTTT CASSPDREGEKLFF
TRBD2 TRBJ2-3 TRBV5-3 - TGTGCCAGAAGCTTGTACGGGCGGGGGGTGACAGATACGCAGTATTTT CARSLYGRGVTDTQYF
- TRBJ1-5 TRBV6-4 - TGTGCCAGCAGTGTCCACCCCGGGCGGGCGGTTAGCAATCAGCCCCAGCATTTT CASSVHPGRAVSNQPQHF
- TRBJ1-2 TRBV19 - TGTGCCAGTAGTATCCTCCCGGACAGTGATTATGGCTACACCTTC CASSILPDSDYGYTF
- TRBJ2-2 TRBV7-7 - TGTGCTAGCAGCTCCACGGACAGCATGAACACCGGGGAGCTGTTTTTT CASSSTDSMNTGELFF
- TRBJ2-3 TRBV21-1 - TGTGCCAGCAGCAAACTAGCGGGAGGGCCAATAGCAGATACGCAGTATTTT CASSKLAGGPIADTQYF
TRBD1 TRBJ1-4 TRBV25-1 - TGTGCCAGCAGTGACGACAGGGCTAATGAAAAACTGTTTTTT CASSDDRANEKLFF
TRBD2 TRBJ2-7 TRBV28 - TGTGCCAGCAGTTACCACTTAGCGGGGCAAACCTACGAGCAGTACTTC CASSYHLAGQTYEQYF
- TRBJ2-1 TRBV11-2 - TGTGCCAGCAGCCTGTGGACACATTCTGTCAATGAGCAGTTCTTC CASSLWTHSVNEQFF
TRBD2 TRBJ2-3 TRBV4-2 - TGTGCCAGCAGCCAAGATATTCCCCCTAGCGGACGCACAGATACGCAGTATTTT CASSQDIPPSGRTDTQYF
TRBD1 TRBJ2-7 TRBV29-1 once TGCAGCGCGCAGGGGGCGTCCTACGAGCAGTACTTC CSAQGASYEQYF
- TRBJ1-1 TRBV29-1 - TGCAGCGGACTTAACACTGAAGCTTTCTTT CSGLNTEAFF
- TRBJ1-1 TRBV4-1 - TGCGCCAGCAGCCGACAGACAGGGAACACTGAAGCTTTCTTT CASSRQTGNTEAFF
- TRBJ1-2 TRBV29-1 - TGCAGCGTGAGCCGTCCGGACTACTATGGCTACACCTTC CSVSRPDYYGYTF
- TRBJ1-1 TRBV12-5 - TGTGCTAGTGGTTGGATGACAGAAAGAACTGGTGACACTGAAGCTTTCTTT CASGWMTERTGDTEAFF
TRBD1 TRBJ2-1 TRBV2 - TGTGCCAGCAGTGATAGGGGACAGGACCTCTTC CASSDRGQDLF
- TRBJ1-3 TRBV9 - TGTGCCAGCAGCGTTGGGCAGGGGAGCGGAAACACCATATATTTT CASSVGQGSGNTIYF
TRBD1 TRBJ1-1 TRBV29-1 once TGCAGCGCAGGACCCGGGACAGGGAAGAGGCTAGGCACTGAAGCTTTCTTT CSAGPGTGKRLGTEAFF
- TRBJ1-5 TRBV9 few TGTGCCAGCAGCGTATCGGGTCGCGATCAGCCCCAGCATTTT CASSVSGRDQPQHF
TRBD1 TRBJ1-1 TRBV28 - TGTGCCAGCAGTTCTTCAGGGGGCGTGGACACTGAAGCTTTCTTT CASSSSGGVDTEAFF
- TRBJ2-7 TRBV2 - TGTGCCAGCAGTGAAGAGAACCTATACGAGCAGTACTTC CASSEENLYEQYF
TRBD2 TRBJ2-1 TRBV15 - TGTGCCACCAGCAGAGGACGAAGACTAGCGGGGTTTGCGTATGAGCAGTTCTTC CATSRGRRLAGFAYEQFF
TRBD1 TRBJ2-1 TRBV7-9 - TGTGCCAGCAGCCCAAACAGGGGAAGTGGTGAGCAGTTCTTC CASSPNRGSGEQFF
TRBD2 TRBJ2-1 TRBV7-3 - TGTGCCAGCAGCTCACTAGCGGGGTCCGAGCAGTTCTTC CASSSLAGSEQFF
- TRBJ2-2 TRBV27 - TGTGCCAGCAGGGTGGCAGAGAACACCGGGGAGCTGTTTTTT CASRVAENTGELFF
- TRBJ2-7 TRBV10-1 - TGCGCCAGCAGTGACAGGGGATCCTACGAGCAGTACTTC CASSDRGSYEQYF
TRBD1 TRBJ1-4 TRBV10-3 once TGTGCCATCAGTCTACAGGCAGGGGGGAATGAAAAACTGTTTTTT CAISLQAGGNEKLFF
TRBD1 TRBJ2-7 TRBV5-6 - TGTGCCAGCAGCTTGGGGTTTAATCTACAGGGGATCTCCTACGAGCAGTACTTC CASSLGFNLQGISYEQYF
- TRBJ1-1 TRBV9 - TGTGCCAGCAGCGCCCAGCAGGGAAGGACTGAAGCTTTCTTT CASSAQQGRTEAFF
- TRBJ2-5 TRBV21-1 few TGTGCCAGCAGCAAGCAGTCCTCAGCCGAGACTAGCGGGCCTCCTCAAGAGACCCAGTACTTC CASSKQSSAETSGPPQETQYF
- TRBJ2-1 TRBV28 once TGTGCCAGCAGCCGGAAGGGGGATGAGCAGTTCTTC CASSRKGDEQFF
- TRBJ2-5 TRBV5-1 - TGCGCCAGCAGCTTGGTGGCCCTTCAAGAGACCCAGTACTTC CASSLVALQETQYF
- TRBJ2-3 TRBV7-2 - TGTGCCAGCAGCCTTTACACAGATACGCAGTATTTT CASSLYTDTQYF
- TRBJ2-3 TRBV4-3 - TGCGCCAGCAGCCAAGAGCTAGCAGGAGGAGATACGCAGTATTTT CASSQELAGGDTQYF
- TRBJ2-7 TRBV4-1 - TGCGCCAGCAGCCAAGTGCAACAGAGCTCCTACGAGCAGTACTTC CASSQVQQSSYEQYF